This entry lists 4 T cell receptor beta chains sequenced from one sample in a study of post-analysis software for immune sequencing data. No antigen is known for these receptors. Study-level findings and limits: In patients, TRBV5-6, TRBV5-1 and TRBV20-1 belonged to roughly 5 TRBV segments found more frequently than in controls.

Prepared libraries of TCR beta cDNA carried unique molecular identifiers. A single record per CDR3 protein comes from TCRdb applying MiXCR to the PCR reads. The table includes 500,000 to 600,000 distinct CDR3 sequences, 44% detected once. Sequencing was done on a sample of blood. The receptor source for this set is a girl between 10 and 17 years old with multiple sclerosis.

This clonotype occurred a few times. The chain links TRBV5-1 to TRBJ2-7; D possibly matches TRBD1 or TRBD2 (6 bases each). The CDR3 totals 14 residues. With 5 bases removed from V and 2 bases from J, the gap between germline ends came to 14 bases. From germline, CDR1 is SGHRS and CDR2 YFSETQ. In DNA, the CDR3 is TGCGCCAGCAGAGCGGTCGGGGGCCCCTACGAGCAGTACTTC. Translation gives CASRAVGGPYEQYF.

This CDR3 reads CASSQVPGELQNSPLHF. CDR3 DNA sequence: TGCGCCAGCAGCCAAGTTCCGGGGGAGCTTCAGAATTCACCCCTCCACTTT. The chain combines TRBV4-1 with TRBJ1-6, with TRBD1 as a possible D gene (5 bases). Germline assignment: CDR1 MGHRA and CDR2 YSYEKL. V lost 1 base to trimming and J lost 7 bases, with 17 bases between them. CDR3 length: 17 residues.

The rearrangement joins TRBV7-9 to TRBJ2-7; possibly TRBD1 for D (6 bases). The CDR3 totals 15 residues. Per germline, CDR1 SEHNR and CDR2 FQNEAQ (reference sequence). V was pared by 1 base and J by 4 bases, with 14 bases between. The CDR3 nucleotides are TGTGCCAGCAGCTTAGGATCCCAGGGGTGGTACGAGCAGTACTTC. This sequence encodes CASSLGSQGWYEQYF.

J is TRBJ2-1 and V is TRBV5-1; D gene uncertain. The CDR3 sequence is 17 residues long. V was pared by 6 bases and J by 0 bases, with 19 bases between. In germline, CDR1 is SGHRS, CDR2 YFSETQ. The CDR3: CASTNDKGFHSYNEQFF. CDR3 bases: TGCGCCAGCACCAACGATAAGGGATTCCACTCCTACAATGAGCAGTTCTTC.